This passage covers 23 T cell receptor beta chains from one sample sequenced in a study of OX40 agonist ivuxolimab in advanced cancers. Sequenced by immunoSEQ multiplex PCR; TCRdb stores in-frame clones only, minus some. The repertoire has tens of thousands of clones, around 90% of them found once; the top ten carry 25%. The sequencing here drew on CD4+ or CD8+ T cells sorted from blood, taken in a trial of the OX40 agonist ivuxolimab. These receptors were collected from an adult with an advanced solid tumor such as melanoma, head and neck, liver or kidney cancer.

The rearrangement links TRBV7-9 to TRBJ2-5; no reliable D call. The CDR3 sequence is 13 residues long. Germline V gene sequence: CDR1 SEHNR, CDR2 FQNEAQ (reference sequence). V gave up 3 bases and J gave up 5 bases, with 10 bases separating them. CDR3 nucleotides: TGTGCCAGCAGCTTGGATCGGGCTGAGACCCAGTACTTC. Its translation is CASSLDRAETQYF.

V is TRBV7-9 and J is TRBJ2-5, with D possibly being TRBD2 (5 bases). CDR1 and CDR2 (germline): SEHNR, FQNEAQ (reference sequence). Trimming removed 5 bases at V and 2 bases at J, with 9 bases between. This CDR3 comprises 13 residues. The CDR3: CASSDSGQETQYF. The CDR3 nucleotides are TGTGCCAGCAGCGATTCGGGGCAAGAGACCCAGTACTTC. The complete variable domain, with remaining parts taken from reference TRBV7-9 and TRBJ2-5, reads DTGVSQNPRHKITKRGQNVTFRCDPISEHNRLYWYRQTLGQGPEFLTYFQNEAQLEKSRLLSDRFSAERPKGSFSTLEIQRTEQGDSAMYLCASSDSGQETQYFGPGTRLLVL.

CDR3: CSVATGISYEQYF. CDR3 in DNA: TGCAGCGTTGCGACAGGGATCTCCTACGAGCAGTACTTC. This chain uses TRBV29-1 with TRBJ2-7; 7 positions match TRBD1. Germline V lookup: CDR1 SQVTM, CDR2 ANQGSEA. V shed 4 bases and J 0 bases; nucleotides not matched to a gene: 3. The CDR3 has 13 amino acids.

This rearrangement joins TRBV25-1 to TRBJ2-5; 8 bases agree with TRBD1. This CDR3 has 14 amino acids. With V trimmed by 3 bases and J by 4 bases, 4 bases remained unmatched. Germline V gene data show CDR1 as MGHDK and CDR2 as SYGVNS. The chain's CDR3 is CASSDLGQGETQYF. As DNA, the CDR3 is TGTGCCAGCAGTGACCTAGGACAGGGAGAGACCCAGTACTTC. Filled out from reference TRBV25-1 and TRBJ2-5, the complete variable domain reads EADIYQTPRYLVIGTGKKITLECSQTMGHDKMYWYQQDPGMELHLIHYSYGVNSTEKGDLSSESTVSRIRTEHFPLTLESARPSHTSQYLCASSDLGQGETQYFGPGTRLLVL.

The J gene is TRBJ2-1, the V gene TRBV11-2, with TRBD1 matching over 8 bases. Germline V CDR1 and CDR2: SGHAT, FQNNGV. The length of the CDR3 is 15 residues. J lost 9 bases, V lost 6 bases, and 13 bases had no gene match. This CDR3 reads CASSFSGGLRGEQFF. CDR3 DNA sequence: TGTGCCAGCAGTTTTTCAGGGGGCCTAAGAGGTGAGCAGTTCTTC.

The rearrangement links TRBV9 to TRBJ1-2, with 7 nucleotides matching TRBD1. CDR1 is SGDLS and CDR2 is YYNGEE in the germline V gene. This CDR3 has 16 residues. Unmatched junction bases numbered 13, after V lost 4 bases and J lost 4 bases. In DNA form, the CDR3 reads TGTGCCAGCAGCACCGAATTAGGGCAGGGGGGCTATGGCTACACCTTC. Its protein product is CASSTELGQGGYGYTF. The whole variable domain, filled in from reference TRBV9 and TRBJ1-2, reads DSGVTQTPKHLITATGQRVTLRCSPRSGDLSVYWYQQSLDQGLQFLIQYYNGEERAKGNILERFSAQQFPDLHSELNLSSLELGDSALYFCASSTELGQGGYGYTFGSGTRLTVV.

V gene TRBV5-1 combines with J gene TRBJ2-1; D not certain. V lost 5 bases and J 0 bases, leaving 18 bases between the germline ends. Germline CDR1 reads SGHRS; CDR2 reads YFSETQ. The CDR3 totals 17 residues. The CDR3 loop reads CASSRILAASSYNEQFF. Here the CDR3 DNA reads TGCGCCAGCAGTCGCATCTTAGCCGCCAGCTCCTACAATGAGCAGTTCTTC.

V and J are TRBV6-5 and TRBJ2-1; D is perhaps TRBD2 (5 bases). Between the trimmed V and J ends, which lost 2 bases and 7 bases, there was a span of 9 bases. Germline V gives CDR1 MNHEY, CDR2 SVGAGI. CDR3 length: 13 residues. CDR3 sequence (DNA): TGTGCCAGCAGTTACGGGAGTGTAAATGAGCAGTTCTTC. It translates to CASSYGSVNEQFF.

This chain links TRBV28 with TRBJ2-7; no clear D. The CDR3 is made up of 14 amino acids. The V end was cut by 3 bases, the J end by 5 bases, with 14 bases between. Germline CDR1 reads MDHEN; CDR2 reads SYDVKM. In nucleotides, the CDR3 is TGTGCCAGCAGTTTCCCGTGGGGTAGTAACGAGCAGTACTTC. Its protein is CASSFPWGSNEQYF.

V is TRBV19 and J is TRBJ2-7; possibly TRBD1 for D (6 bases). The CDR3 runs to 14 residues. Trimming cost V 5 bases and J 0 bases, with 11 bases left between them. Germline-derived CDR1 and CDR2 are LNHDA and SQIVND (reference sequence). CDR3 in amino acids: CASSSDSYSYEQYF. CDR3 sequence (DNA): TGTGCCAGTAGTTCGGACAGTTACTCCTACGAGCAGTACTTC.

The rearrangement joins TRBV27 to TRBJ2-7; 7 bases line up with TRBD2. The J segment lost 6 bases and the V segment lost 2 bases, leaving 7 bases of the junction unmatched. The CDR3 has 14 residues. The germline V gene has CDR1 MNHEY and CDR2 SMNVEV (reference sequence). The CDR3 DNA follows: TGTGCCAGCAGTTTAGGGGAGGGTTTAGGCGAGCAGTACTTC. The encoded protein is CASSLGEGLGEQYF.

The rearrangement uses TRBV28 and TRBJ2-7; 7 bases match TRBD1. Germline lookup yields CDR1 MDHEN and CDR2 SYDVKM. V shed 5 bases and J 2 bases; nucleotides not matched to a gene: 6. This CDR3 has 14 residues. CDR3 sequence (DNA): TGTGCCAGCAGTCCTAGGGACAGAACCTACGAGCAGTACTTC. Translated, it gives CASSPRDRTYEQYF.

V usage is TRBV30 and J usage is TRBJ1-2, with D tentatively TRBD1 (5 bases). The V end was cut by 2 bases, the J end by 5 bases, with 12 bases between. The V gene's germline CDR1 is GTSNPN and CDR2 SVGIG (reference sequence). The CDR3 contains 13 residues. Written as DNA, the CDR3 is TGTGCCTGGAGTCAGGGCCCTACTTATGGCTACACCTTC. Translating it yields CAWSQGPTYGYTF.

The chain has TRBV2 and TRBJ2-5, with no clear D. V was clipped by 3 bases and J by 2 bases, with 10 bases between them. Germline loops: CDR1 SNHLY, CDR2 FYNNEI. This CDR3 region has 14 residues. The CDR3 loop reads CASSEYAAQETQYF. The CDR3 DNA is TGTGCCAGCAGTGAGTATGCCGCTCAAGAGACCCAGTACTTC.

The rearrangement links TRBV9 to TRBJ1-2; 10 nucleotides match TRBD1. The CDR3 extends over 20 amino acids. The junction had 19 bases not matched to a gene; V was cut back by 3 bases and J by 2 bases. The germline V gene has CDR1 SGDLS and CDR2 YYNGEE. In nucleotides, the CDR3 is TGTGCCAGCAGCGGCTTTTATTTCACCGGGACAGGGGCCCTCAACTATGGCTACACCTTC. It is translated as CASSGFYFTGTGALNYGYTF. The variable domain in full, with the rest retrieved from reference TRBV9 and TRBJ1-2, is DSGVTQTPKHLITATGQRVTLRCSPRSGDLSVYWYQQSLDQGLQFLIQYYNGEERAKGNILERFSAQQFPDLHSELNLSSLELGDSALYFCASSGFYFTGTGALNYGYTFGSGTRLTVV.

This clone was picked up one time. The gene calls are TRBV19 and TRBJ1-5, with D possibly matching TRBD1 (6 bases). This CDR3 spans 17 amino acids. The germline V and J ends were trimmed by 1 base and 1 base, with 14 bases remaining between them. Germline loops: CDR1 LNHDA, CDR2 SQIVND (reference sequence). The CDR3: CASSIASTGWSNQPQHF. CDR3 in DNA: TGTGCCAGTAGTATAGCTTCAACAGGGTGGAGCAATCAGCCCCAGCATTTT.

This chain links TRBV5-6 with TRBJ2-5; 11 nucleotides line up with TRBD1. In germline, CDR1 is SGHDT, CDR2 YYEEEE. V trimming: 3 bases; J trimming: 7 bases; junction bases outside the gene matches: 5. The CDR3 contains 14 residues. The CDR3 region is CASSYGTGGGTQYF. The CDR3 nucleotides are TGTGCCAGCAGCTACGGGACAGGGGGAGGGACCCAGTACTTC.

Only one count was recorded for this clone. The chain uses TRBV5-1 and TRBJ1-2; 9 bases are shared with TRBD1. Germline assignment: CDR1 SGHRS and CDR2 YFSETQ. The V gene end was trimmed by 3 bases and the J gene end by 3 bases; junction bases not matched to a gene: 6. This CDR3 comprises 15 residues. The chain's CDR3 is CASSSGTGYHYGYTF. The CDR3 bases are TGCGCCAGCAGCTCCGGGACAGGGTATCACTATGGCTACACCTTC.

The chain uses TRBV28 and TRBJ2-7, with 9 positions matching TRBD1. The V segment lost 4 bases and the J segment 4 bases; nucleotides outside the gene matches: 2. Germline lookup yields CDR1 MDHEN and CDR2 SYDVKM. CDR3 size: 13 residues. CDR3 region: CASSSGTGYEQYF. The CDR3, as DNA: TGTGCCAGCAGTTCCGGGACAGGGTACGAGCAGTACTTC.

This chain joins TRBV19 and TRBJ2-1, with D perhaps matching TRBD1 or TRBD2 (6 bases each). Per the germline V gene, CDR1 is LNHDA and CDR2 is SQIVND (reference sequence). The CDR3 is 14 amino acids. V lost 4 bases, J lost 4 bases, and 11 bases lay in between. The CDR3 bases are TGTGCCAGTAGTACCGGGGGCGGGTACAATGAGCAGTTCTTC. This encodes CASSTGGGYNEQFF.

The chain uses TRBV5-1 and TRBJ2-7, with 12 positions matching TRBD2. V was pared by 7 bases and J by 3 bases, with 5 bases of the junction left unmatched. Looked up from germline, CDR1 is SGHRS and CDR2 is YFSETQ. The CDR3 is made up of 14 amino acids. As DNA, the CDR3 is TGCGCCAGCCGCGGACTAGCGGGATACTACGAGCAGTACTTC. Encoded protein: CASRGLAGYYEQYF.

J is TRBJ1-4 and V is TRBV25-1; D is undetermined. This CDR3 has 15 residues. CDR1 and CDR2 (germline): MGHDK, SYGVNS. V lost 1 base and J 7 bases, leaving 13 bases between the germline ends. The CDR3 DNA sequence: TGTGCCAGCAGTGAATGGAGATCTTTAACTGAAAAACTGTTTTTT. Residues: CASSEWRSLTEKLFF.

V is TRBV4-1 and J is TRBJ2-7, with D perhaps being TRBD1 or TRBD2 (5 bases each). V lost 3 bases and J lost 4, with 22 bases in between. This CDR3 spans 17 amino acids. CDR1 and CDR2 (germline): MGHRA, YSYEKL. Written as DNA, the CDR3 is TGCGCCAGCAGCCAGGGATCCGGGACCCAAGTCCGGTACGAGCAGTACTTC. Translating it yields CASSQGSGTQVRYEQYF.